This TCR beta chain was captured in a study of blood T cell repertoires in COVID-19. Overall study context: Whether acute or convalescent, the COVID-19 samples came from the United States, Italy and Spain. The analysed material was cDNA or gDNA that came from T cells, B-cell-depleted T cells, or PBMCs.

CDR1 is MNHEY, CDR2 SVGEGT, per germline. Trimming took 5 bases from V and 14 from J, leaving 16 bases between them. The length of the CDR3 is 13 residues. The table lists this clone with a count of one. In the authors' methods: Amplifying reference gene primers gave estimates of nucleated cell counts. Sequencing used immunoSEQ multiplex PCR; TCRdb keeps in-frame clones, though not all of them. That table is the source of V, J and clone size, and D and trimming were worked out from the DNA. The table records about 76,000 clones, around 91% of them present only once. The rearrangement links TRBV6-2 or TRBV6-3 to TRBJ1-6; tentative D call: TRBD1 (5 bases). The sequence was obtained from a human donor in a cohort sampled during active COVID-19. The sample was peripheral blood. The CDR3 DNA is TGTGCCAGCAGTCCGGCCGGGACTTCCTCCCTCCACTTT. Protein: CASSPAGTSSLHF.